A single sample gave rise to the 25 T cell receptor beta chains below, sequenced in a study of cytomegalovirus exposure and HLA in healthy donors (dated by TCRdb to 2016 to 2017). Library preparation used the immunoSEQ multiplex PCR assay. A mixture of 60 forward primers for TCR Vbeta segments and 13 reverse primers for TCR Jbeta segments was used in the multiplex PCR. TCRdb obtained this table from immuneACCESS and retained in-frame rearrangements with V and J assigned. These tables miss some clones; where compared with another copy, unresolved V genes account for less than half of the shortfall, and the remainder is unexplained. This sample is represented by approximately 70,000 clones; roughly 79% of them were singletons. The top ten clones comprise under 6.5% of the sample. The sequencing sample was made of PBMCs. Receptors originate from a man aged 45 to 65 in good health and CMV-seronegative.

J is TRBJ2-7 and V is TRBV27; 8 positions match TRBD1. This CDR3 is 16 amino acids long. From germline, CDR1 is MNHEY and CDR2 SMNVEV (reference sequence). With V trimmed by 2 bases and J by 1 base, 7 bases remained unmatched. For the CDR3, the DNA is TGTGCCAGCAGTTTACGTAGAACAGGGGGGTCCTACGAGCAGTACTTC. Amino acids: CASSLRRTGGSYEQYF.

The V and J genes are TRBV28 and TRBJ2-7, with 7 bases aligning to TRBD2. Germline V gene data show CDR1 as MDHEN and CDR2 as SYDVKM. The CDR3 extends over 14 amino acids. V trimming: 3 bases; J trimming: 9 bases; junction bases outside the gene matches: 11. The CDR3 coding sequence is TGTGCCAGCAGTTTGGGCGGGAGTGCTACTCGGCAGTACTTC. As protein: CASSLGGSATRQYF.

The table lists this clone with a few counts. The chain joins TRBV7-9 to TRBJ2-3; 8 bases agree with TRBD2. V shed 1 base and J 5 bases; nucleotides not matched to a gene: 8. CDR1 is SEHNR, CDR2 FQNEAQ, per germline (reference sequence). This CDR3 region has 16 residues. CDR3 protein: CASSLVAYGGGDTQYF. CDR3 DNA sequence: TGTGCCAGCAGCTTAGTGGCCTACGGGGGGGGAGATACGCAGTATTTT.

The J gene is TRBJ2-1, the V gene TRBV30, with 7 bases fitting TRBD2. Trimming took 8 bases from V and 8 from J; bases not matched to a gene: 15. Germline V gives CDR1 GTSNPN, CDR2 SVGIG (reference sequence). This CDR3 region has 14 residues. The DNA of the CDR3 is TGTGCCAGTTTATCCCGGGACTACTTCTATGAGCAGTTCTTC. As protein: CASLSRDYFYEQFF.

This clone came up a few times. The J gene is TRBJ2-1, the V gene TRBV7-2; TRBD2 matches at 13 bases. Trimming cost V 4 bases and J 12 bases; bases outside gene matches: 12. CDR1 SGHTA and CDR2 FQGNSA come from the germline V gene. CDR3 length equals 16 residues. CDR3 residues: CASSSVGLAGALGQFF. In DNA, the CDR3 is TGTGCCAGCAGCTCCGTCGGACTAGCGGGGGCCTTAGGGCAGTTCTTC.

This chain joins TRBV18 and TRBJ1-2; tentatively, D is TRBD1 (5 bases). The CDR3 contains 18 residues. CDR1 KGHSH and CDR2 LQKENI come from the germline V gene. The V end was cut by 1 base, the J end by 10 bases, with 28 bases between. CDR3 DNA: TGTGCCAGCTCACCACTAGGGACTGCCGTTGCTGGGGGGGATCCCTACACCTTC. It encodes CASSPLGTAVAGGDPYTF.

The chain is built from TRBV7-6 and TRBJ1-1, with D maybe TRBD1 (5 bases). The ends were cut back, 5 bases at V and 6 bases at J, with 16 bases in the middle. Germline-derived CDR1 and CDR2 are SGHVS and FNYEAQ. The CDR3 is 14 residues long. The CDR3 DNA sequence: TGTGCCAGCAGCCAACGTCAGGGATCAGCTGAAGCTTTCTTT. Protein: CASSQRQGSAEAFF.

This rearrangement joins TRBV7-3 to TRBJ2-1, with 10 bases aligning to TRBD2. The V and J ends lost 4 bases and 9 bases, in that order; junction bases with no gene match: 3. Germline V gene lookup returns CDR1 SGHTA and CDR2 FQGTGA. The CDR3 extends over 13 amino acids. The CDR3 DNA is TGTGCCAGCAGCTGGACTAGCGGTGGTGAGCAGTTCTTC. Translation: CASSWTSGGEQFF.

The chain links TRBV28 to TRBJ2-7, with TRBD1 matching over 7 bases. V gave up 10 bases and J gave up 6 bases; unmatched junction bases: 6. The CDR3 has 11 amino acids. The germline V gene has CDR1 MDHEN and CDR2 SYDVKM. CDR3 protein: CATKQGLEQYF. DNA of the CDR3: TGTGCCACCAAACAGGGGCTCGAGCAGTACTTC.

The chain joins TRBV7-2 to TRBJ1-5; D is perhaps TRBD1 (5 bases). Between the trimmed V and J ends, which lost 5 bases and 4 bases, there was a span of 15 bases. This CDR3 has 15 residues. The germline gives CDR1 SGHTA, CDR2 FQGNSA. CDR3 nucleotides: TGTGCCAGCAGCCTTGCTGGACACAATAATCAGCCCCAGCATTTT. Protein sequence: CASSLAGHNNQPQHF.

In this sample, this clone turned up a few times. The chain uses TRBV19 and TRBJ2-7, with D possibly being TRBD2 (6 bases). Germline V gene data show CDR1 as LNHDA and CDR2 as SQIVND (reference sequence). The CDR3 sequence is 14 residues long. The germline V and J ends were trimmed by 5 bases and 2 bases, with 13 bases remaining between them. The CDR3 DNA reads as TGTGCCAGTAGTTCTTCTAGCGCAACCTACGAGCAGTACTTC. Residues: CASSSSSATYEQYF.

This clone was observed a handful of times. This chain links TRBV4-2 with TRBJ2-5; 8 bases are shared with TRBD2. Judging by the DNA end, TRBJ2-7 fits better; the J call may be wrong. The germline gives CDR1 LGHNA, CDR2 YNFKEQ. The CDR3 is 16 residues long. The CDR3 bases are TGTGCCAGCAGCCAAGAACCGAGCGGGAGTGCGTACGAGCAGTACTTC. It yields the protein CASSQEPSGSAYEQYF.

The genes are TRBV2 and TRBJ2-7; weak D call: TRBD2 (5 bases). Germline V gene data show CDR1 as SNHLY and CDR2 as FYNNEI. V was shortened by 7 bases and J by 3 bases, with 16 bases between the two germline ends. The CDR3 totals 14 residues. The CDR3 reads CASTKWIGNYEQYF. The CDR3 nucleotides are TGTGCCAGCACCAAGTGGATCGGGAACTACGAGCAGTACTTC.

This clone was seen a handful of times. V gene TRBV4-3 combines with J gene TRBJ2-7, with a possible D match to TRBD1 (6 bases). Trimming shortened V by 3 bases and J by 4 bases, and 10 bases separated the two germline ends. Per germline, CDR1 LGHNA and CDR2 YSLEER. The CDR3 extends over 13 amino acids. CDR3 DNA: TGCGCCAGCAGCCAGGGGACATTATACGAGCAGTACTTC. Protein: CASSQGTLYEQYF.

This chain links TRBV4-1 with TRBJ2-1; TRBD2 matches at 9 bases. Looked up from germline, CDR1 is MGHRA and CDR2 is YSYEKL. This CDR3 spans 16 amino acids. Unmatched junction bases numbered 10, after V lost 1 base and J lost 9 bases. CDR3 in DNA: TGCGCCAGCAGCCAAGTTTTCCGTAGCGGGAGAGGTGAGCAGTTCTTC. It yields the protein CASSQVFRSGRGEQFF.

This chain uses TRBV13 with TRBJ2-2, with 11 positions matching TRBD2. J was trimmed by 4 bases and V by 5 bases; bases with no gene match: 3. Germline CDR1 PRHDT, CDR2 FYEKMQ (reference sequence). The CDR3 runs 15 residues. CDR3 sequence (DNA): TGTGCCAGCAGCGGCACTAGCGGGGGCACCGGGGAGCTGTTTTTT. This encodes CASSGTSGGTGELFF.

The V call is TRBV7-3, the J call TRBJ2-1; D unclear. Germline loops: CDR1 SGHTA, CDR2 FQGTGA. Trimming stripped 3 bases from V and 3 bases from J, with 6 bases between. The CDR3 covers 13 residues. Written as DNA, the CDR3 is TGTGCCAGCAGCTTTTCCAGCTACAATGAGCAGTTCTTC. It translates to CASSFSSYNEQFF.

V is TRBV15 and J is TRBJ1-5; 9 nucleotides line up with TRBD1. Trimming took 3 bases from V and 6 from J; bases not matched to a gene: 9. The length of the CDR3 is 16 residues. CDR1 and CDR2 from the germline V gene are LNHNV and YYDKDF (reference sequence). Here the CDR3 reads CATSSRDRGYFQPQHF. In nucleotides, the CDR3 is TGTGCCACCAGCAGTCGTGACAGGGGGTATTTTCAGCCCCAGCATTTT.

V is TRBV30 and J is TRBJ2-4; D is ambiguous. V shed 0 bases and J shed 6 bases, with 9 bases lying between them. CDR3 length: 13 residues. The germline gives CDR1 GTSNPN, CDR2 SVGIG (reference sequence). Here the CDR3 reads CAWSVRSRNIQYF. The CDR3 DNA sequence: TGTGCCTGGAGTGTACGGTCCCGAAACATTCAGTACTTC.

The CDR3 is CASSHDTSGNEQFF. The CDR3 region has the DNA TGTGCCAGCAGCCACGATACTAGTGGCAATGAGCAGTTCTTC. V gene TRBV6-6 combines with J gene TRBJ2-1; D is perhaps TRBD2 (5 bases). Per germline, CDR1 MNHNY and CDR2 SVGAGI (reference sequence). This CDR3 has 14 amino acids. Trimming took 6 bases from V and 6 from J, leaving 15 bases between them.

The genes are TRBV7-2 and TRBJ1-1, with D possibly TRBD1 on 6 matching bases. From germline, CDR1 is SGHTA and CDR2 FQGNSA. V was pared by 7 bases and J by 2 bases, with 17 bases between. The CDR3 consists of 15 residues. In DNA, the CDR3 is TGTGCCAGCACCCGAGTAGGGGGTCTAAACACTGAAGCTTTCTTT. It is translated as CASTRVGGLNTEAFF.

The J gene is TRBJ1-2, the V gene TRBV7-2; 10 bases are a match to TRBD1. The CDR3 sequence is 15 residues long. Trimming cost V 4 bases and J 4 bases; bases outside gene matches: 6. Germline loops: CDR1 SGHTA, CDR2 FQGNSA. The CDR3 is CASSYWTGGTYGYTF. DNA for the CDR3: TGTGCCAGCAGCTATTGGACAGGGGGAACCTATGGCTACACCTTC.

This clone was found once. V gene TRBV5-1 combines with J gene TRBJ2-3; TRBD1 matches 7 bases. CDR3 length: 15 residues. The germline gives CDR1 SGHRS, CDR2 YFSETQ. J gave up 2 bases and V 0 bases, and 3 bases lay outside the gene matches. The CDR3 here is CASSLGQGHTDTQYF. CDR3 in DNA: TGCGCCAGCAGCTTGGGACAGGGCCACACAGATACGCAGTATTTT.

The chain combines TRBV19 with TRBJ2-3; 15 bases align to TRBD2. The CDR3 runs to 17 residues. V lost 5 bases to trimming and J lost 3 bases; unmatched junction nucleotides: 6. The germline CDR1 and CDR2 sequences are LNHDA and SQIVND (reference sequence). CDR3 in DNA: TGTGCCAGTAGTCTGGGACTAGCGGGAGGATATACAGATACGCAGTATTTT. Residues: CASSLGLAGGYTDTQYF.

The rearrangement uses TRBV5-1 and TRBJ2-2, with D perhaps TRBD2 (5 bases). Looked up from germline, CDR1 is SGHRS and CDR2 is YFSETQ. The CDR3 has 14 amino acids. V lost 0 bases and J lost 4, with 7 bases in between. CDR3 nucleotides: TGCGCCAGCAGCTTGGCTAGCTCCACCGGGGAGCTGTTTTTT. Protein sequence: CASSLASSTGELFF.